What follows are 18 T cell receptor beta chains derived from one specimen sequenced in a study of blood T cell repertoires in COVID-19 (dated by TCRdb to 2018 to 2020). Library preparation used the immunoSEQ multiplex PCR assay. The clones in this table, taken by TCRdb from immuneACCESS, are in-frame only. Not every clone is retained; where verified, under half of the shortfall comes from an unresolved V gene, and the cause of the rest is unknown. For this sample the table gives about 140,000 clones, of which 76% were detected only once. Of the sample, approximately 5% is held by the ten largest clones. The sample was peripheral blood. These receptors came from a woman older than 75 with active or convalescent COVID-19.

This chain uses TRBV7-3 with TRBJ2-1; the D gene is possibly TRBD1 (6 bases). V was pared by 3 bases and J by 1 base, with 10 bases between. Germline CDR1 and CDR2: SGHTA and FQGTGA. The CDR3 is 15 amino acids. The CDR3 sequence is CASSLSGQSYNEQFF. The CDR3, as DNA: TGTGCCAGCAGCTTGTCCGGACAGTCCTACAATGAGCAGTTCTTC.

In DNA, the CDR3 is TGTGCCAGCAGACGGACAAACCCCACTGAAGCTTTCTTT. Its protein is CASRRTNPTEAFF. The chain is built from TRBV6-5 and TRBJ1-1, with D perhaps TRBD1 (5 bases). This CDR3 is 13 amino acids long. Germline V gene data show CDR1 as MNHEY and CDR2 as SVGAGI. The V end was cut by 6 bases, the J end by 4 bases, with 12 bases between.

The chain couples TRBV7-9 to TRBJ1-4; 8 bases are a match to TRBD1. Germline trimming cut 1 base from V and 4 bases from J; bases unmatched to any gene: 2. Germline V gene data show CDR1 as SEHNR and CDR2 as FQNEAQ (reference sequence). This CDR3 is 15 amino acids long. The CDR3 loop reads CASSLGDRLNEKLFF. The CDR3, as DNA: TGTGCCAGCAGCTTAGGGGACAGGCTTAATGAAAAACTGTTTTTT.

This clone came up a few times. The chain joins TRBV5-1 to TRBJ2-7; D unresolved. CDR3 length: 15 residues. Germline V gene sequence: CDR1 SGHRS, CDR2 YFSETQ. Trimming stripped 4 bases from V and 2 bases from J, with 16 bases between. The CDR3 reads CASSPERIATYEQYF. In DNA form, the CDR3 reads TGCGCCAGCAGCCCGGAGCGTATTGCCACCTACGAGCAGTACTTC.

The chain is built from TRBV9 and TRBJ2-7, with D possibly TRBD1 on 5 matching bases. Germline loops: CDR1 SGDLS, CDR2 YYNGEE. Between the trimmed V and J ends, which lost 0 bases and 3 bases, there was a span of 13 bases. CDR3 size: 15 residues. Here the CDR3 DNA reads TGTGCCAGCAGCGTAGAGGTGACAGCTGACTACGAGCAGTACTTC. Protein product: CASSVEVTADYEQYF. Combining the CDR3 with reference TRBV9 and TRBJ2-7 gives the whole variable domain DSGVTQTPKHLITATGQRVTLRCSPRSGDLSVYWYQQSLDQGLQFLIQYYNGEERAKGNILERFSAQQFPDLHSELNLSSLELGDSALYFCASSVEVTADYEQYFGPGTRLTVT.

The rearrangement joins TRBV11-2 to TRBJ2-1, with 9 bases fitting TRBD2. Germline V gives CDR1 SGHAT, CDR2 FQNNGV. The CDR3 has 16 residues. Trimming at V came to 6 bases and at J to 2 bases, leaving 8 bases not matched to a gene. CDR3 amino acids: CASSSQTSGAYNEQFF. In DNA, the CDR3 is TGTGCCAGCAGTTCCCAGACTAGCGGAGCCTACAATGAGCAGTTCTTC.

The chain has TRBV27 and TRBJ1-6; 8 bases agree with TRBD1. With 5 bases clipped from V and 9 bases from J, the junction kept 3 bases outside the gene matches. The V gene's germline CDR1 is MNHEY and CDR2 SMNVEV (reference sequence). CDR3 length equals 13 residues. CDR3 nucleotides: TGTGCCAGCAGTATAACAGGGGGTTCACCCCTCCACTTT. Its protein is CASSITGGSPLHF.

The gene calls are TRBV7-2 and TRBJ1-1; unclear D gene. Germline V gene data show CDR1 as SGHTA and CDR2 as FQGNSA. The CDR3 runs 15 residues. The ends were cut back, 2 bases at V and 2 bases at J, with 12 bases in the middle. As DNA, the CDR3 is TGTGCCAGCAGCTTATCAACGGGATATAACACTGAAGCTTTCTTT. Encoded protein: CASSLSTGYNTEAFF.

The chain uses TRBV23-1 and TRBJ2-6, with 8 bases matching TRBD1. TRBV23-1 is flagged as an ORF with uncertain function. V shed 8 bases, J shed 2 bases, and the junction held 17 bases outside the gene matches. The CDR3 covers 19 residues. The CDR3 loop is CASLYNRAGGCAGANVLTF. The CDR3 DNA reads TGCGCCAGCCTTTACAATCGGGCAGGGGGCTGCGCTGGGGCCAACGTCCTGACTTTC.

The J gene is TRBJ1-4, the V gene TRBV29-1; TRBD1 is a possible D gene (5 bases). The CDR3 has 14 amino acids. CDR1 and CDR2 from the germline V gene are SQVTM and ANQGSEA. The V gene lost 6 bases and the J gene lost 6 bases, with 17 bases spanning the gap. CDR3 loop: CSVSGGVGDEKLFF. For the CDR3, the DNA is TGCAGCGTCTCGGGGGGGGTCGGGGATGAAAAACTGTTTTTT.

The CDR3 bases are TGCGCCAGCAGCCAGGCCACAGGGGGCGCCTATGGCTACACCTTC. Its translation: CASSQATGGAYGYTF. The J gene is TRBJ1-2, the V gene TRBV4-1, with 9 bases that match TRBD1. CDR3 length: 15 amino acids. Germline V gene lookup returns CDR1 MGHRA and CDR2 YSYEKL. V trimming: 3 bases; J trimming: 4 bases; junction bases outside the gene matches: 6.

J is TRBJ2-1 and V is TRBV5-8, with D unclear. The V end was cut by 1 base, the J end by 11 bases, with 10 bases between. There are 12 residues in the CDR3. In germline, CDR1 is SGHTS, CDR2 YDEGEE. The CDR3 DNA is TGTGCCAGCAGCTTGTTTGGGCAGAAGCAGTTCTTC. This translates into CASSLFGQKQFF.

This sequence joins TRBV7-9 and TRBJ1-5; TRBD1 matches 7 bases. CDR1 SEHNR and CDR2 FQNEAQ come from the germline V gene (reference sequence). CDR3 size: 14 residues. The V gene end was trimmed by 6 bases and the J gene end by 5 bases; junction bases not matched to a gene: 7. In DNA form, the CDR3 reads TGTGCCAGCAGTACAGGGGACCCCTATCAGCCCCAGCATTTT. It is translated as CASSTGDPYQPQHF.

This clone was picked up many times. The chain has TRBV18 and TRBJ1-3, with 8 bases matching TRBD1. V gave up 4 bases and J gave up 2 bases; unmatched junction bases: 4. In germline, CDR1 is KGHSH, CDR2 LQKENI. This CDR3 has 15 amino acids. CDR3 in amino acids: CASSLQDRAGNTIYF. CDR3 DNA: TGTGCCAGCTCACTTCAGGACAGGGCTGGAAACACCATATATTTT.

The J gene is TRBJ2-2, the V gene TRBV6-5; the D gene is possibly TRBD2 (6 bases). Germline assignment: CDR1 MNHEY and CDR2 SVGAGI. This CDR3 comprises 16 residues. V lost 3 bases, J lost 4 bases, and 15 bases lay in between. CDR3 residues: CASSYDPRGSTGELFF. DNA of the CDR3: TGTGCCAGCAGTTATGATCCGCGGGGTAGCACCGGGGAGCTGTTTTTT.

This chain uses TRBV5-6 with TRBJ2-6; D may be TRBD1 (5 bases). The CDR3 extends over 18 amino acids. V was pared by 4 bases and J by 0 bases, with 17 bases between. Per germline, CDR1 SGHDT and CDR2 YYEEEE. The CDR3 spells CASSTATERYSGANVLTF. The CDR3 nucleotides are TGTGCCAGCAGCACCGCGACAGAGCGCTACTCTGGGGCCAACGTCCTGACTTTC. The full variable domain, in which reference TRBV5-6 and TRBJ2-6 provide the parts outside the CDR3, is DAGVTQSPTHLIKTRGQQVTLRCSPKSGHDTVSWYQQALGQGPQFIFQYYEEEERQRGNFPDRFSGHQFPNYSSELNVNALLLGDSALYLCASSTATERYSGANVLTFGAGSRLTVL.

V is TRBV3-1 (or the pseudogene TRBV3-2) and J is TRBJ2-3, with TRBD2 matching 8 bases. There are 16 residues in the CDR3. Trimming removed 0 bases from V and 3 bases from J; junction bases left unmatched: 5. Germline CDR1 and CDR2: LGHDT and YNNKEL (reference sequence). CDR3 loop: CASSQERGAATDTQYF. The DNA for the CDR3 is TGTGCCAGCAGCCAAGAGCGGGGGGCTGCGACAGATACGCAGTATTTT.

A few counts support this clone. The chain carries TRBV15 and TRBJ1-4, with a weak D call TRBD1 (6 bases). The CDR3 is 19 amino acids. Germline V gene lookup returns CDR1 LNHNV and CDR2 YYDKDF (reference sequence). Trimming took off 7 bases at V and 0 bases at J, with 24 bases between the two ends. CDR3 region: CATKTIGQGNIATNEKLFF. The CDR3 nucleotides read TGTGCCACCAAGACAATCGGGCAGGGGAACATTGCAACTAATGAAAAACTGTTTTTT.